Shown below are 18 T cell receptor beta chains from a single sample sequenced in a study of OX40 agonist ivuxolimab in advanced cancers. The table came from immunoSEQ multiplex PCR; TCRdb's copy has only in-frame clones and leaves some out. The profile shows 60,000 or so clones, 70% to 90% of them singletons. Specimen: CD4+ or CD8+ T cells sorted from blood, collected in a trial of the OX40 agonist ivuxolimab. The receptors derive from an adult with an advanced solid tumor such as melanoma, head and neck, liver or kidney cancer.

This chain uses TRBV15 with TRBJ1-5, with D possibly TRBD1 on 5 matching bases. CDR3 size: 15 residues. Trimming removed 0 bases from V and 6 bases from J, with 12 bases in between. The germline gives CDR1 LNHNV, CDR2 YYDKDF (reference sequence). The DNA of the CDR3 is TGTGCCACCAGCAGAGAGGTGGGCGGGGGTCAGCCCCAGCATTTT. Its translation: CATSREVGGGQPQHF.

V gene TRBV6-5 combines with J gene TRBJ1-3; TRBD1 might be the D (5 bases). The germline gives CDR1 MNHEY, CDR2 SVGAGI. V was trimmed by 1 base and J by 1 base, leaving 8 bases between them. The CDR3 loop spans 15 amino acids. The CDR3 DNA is TGTGCCAGCAGTTACTGGGGACGGTCTGGAAACACCATATATTTT. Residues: CASSYWGRSGNTIYF.

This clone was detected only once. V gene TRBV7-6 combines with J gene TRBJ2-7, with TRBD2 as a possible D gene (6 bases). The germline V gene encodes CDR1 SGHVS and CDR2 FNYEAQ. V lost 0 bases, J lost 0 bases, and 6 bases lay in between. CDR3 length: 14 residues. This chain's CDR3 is CASSLAGGSYEQYF. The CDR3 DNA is TGTGCCAGCAGCTTAGCCGGGGGCTCCTACGAGCAGTACTTC. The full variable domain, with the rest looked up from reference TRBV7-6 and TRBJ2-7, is GAGVSQSPRYKVTKRGQDVALRCDPISGHVSLYWYRQALGQGPEFLTYFNYEAQQDKSGLPNDRFSAERPEGSISTLTIQRTEQRDSAMYRCASSLAGGSYEQYFGPGTRLTVT.

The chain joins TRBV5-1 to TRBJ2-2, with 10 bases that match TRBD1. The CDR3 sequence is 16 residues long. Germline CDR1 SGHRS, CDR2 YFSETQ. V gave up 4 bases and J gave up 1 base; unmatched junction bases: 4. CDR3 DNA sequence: TGCGCCAGCAGCCGCCGGGACAGGGGGAACACCGGGGAGCTGTTTTTT. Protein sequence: CASSRRDRGNTGELFF.

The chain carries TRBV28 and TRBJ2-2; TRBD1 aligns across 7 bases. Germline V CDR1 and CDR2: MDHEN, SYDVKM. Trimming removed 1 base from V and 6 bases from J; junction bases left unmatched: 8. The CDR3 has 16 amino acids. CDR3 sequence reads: CASSLSNRGSAGELFF. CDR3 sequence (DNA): TGTGCCAGCAGTTTATCGAACAGGGGTTCGGCCGGGGAGCTGTTTTTT.

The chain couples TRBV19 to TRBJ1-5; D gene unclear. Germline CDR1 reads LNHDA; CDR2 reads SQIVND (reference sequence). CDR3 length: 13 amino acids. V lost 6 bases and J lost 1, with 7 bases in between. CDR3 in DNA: TGTGCCAGTAGCCTACAGAGCAATCAGCCCCAGCATTTT. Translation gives CASSLQSNQPQHF.

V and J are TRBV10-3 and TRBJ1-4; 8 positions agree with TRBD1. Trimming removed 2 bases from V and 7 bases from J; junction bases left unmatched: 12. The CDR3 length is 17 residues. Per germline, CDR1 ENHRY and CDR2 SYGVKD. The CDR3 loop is CAISERPAGQGSEKLFF. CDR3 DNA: TGTGCCATCAGTGAGCGCCCGGCAGGACAGGGCAGTGAAAAACTGTTTTTT.

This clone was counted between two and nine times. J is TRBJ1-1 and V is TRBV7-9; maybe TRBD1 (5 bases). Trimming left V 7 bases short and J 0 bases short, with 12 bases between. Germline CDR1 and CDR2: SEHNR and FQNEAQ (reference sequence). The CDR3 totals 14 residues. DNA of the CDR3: TGTGCCAGCAATCGGGGCAGACTGAACACTGAAGCTTTCTTT. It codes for CASNRGRLNTEAFF.

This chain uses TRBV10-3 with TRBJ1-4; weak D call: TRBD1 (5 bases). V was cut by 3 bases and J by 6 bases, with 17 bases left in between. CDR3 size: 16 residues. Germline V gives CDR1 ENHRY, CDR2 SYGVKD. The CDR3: CAISDRGGGADEKLFF. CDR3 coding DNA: TGTGCCATCAGTGATAGGGGAGGTGGTGCGGATGAAAAACTGTTTTTT.

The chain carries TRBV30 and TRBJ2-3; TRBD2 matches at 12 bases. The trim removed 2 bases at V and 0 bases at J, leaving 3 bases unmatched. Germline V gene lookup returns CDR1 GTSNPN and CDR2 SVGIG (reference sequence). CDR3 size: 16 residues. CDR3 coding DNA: TGTGCCTGGAGTACGGGACTAGCGGGTAGCACAGATACGCAGTATTTT. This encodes CAWSTGLAGSTDTQYF.

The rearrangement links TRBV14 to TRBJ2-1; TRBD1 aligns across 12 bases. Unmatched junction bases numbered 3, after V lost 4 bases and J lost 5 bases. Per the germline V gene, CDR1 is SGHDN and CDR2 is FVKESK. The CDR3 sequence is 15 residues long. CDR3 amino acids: CASSPGTGGHNEQFF. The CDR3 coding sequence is TGTGCCAGCAGCCCGGGGACAGGGGGCCACAATGAGCAGTTCTTC.

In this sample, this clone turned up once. CDR3 region: CASSSRESSYNSPLHF. In nucleotides, the CDR3 is TGTGCCAGCAGCTCCCGGGAGAGCTCCTATAATTCACCCCTCCACTTT. This chain uses TRBV7-6 with TRBJ1-6; D uncertain. Germline CDR1 and CDR2: SGHVS and FNYEAQ. The CDR3 loop spans 16 amino acids. V was trimmed by 4 bases and J by 0 bases, leaving 10 bases between them.

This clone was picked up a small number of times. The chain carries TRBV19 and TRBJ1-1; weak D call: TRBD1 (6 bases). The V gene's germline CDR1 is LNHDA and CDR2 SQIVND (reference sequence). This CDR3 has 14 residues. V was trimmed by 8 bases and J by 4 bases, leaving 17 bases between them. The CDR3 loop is CASSHRELGTEAFF. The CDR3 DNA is TGTGCCAGTTCCCACAGGGAGCTGGGCACTGAAGCTTTCTTT.

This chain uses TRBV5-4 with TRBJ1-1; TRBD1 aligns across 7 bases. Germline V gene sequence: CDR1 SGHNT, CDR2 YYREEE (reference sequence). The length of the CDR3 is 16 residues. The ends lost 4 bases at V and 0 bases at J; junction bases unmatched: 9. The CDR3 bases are TGTGCCAGCAGCCTACAGGGGACAGCATTGAACACTGAAGCTTTCTTT. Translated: CASSLQGTALNTEAFF.

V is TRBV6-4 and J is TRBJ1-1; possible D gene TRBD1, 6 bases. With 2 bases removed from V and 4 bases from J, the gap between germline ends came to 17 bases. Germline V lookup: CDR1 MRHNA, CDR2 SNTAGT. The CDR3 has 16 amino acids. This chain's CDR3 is CASSDEGGKGSTEAFF. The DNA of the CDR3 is TGTGCCAGCAGTGACGAGGGGGGAAAGGGAAGCACTGAAGCTTTCTTT.

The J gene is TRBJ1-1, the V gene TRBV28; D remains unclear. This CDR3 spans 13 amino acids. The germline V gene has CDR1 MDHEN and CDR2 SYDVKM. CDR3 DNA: TGTGTTTCCCGACAAACAATGAACACTGAAGCTTTCTTT. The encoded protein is CVSRQTMNTEAFF.

Written as DNA, the CDR3 is TGCGCCAGCAGACAGGGCCAAGAGACCCAGTACTTC. Amino acid sequence: CASRQGQETQYF. This sequence joins TRBV5-1 and TRBJ2-5; TRBD1 might be the D (6 bases). The ends were cut back, 5 bases at V and 1 base at J, with 6 bases in the middle. The CDR3 has 12 amino acids. Germline assignment: CDR1 SGHRS and CDR2 YFSETQ.

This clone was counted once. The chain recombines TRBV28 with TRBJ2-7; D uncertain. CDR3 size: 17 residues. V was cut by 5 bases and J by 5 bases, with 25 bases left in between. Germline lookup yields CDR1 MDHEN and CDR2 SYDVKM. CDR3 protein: CASSPLTSSAPLHEQYF. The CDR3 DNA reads TGTGCCAGCAGTCCACTGACATCTTCTGCCCCTCTACACGAGCAGTACTTC.